The 23 T cell receptor beta chains presented below share a single source sample, sequenced in a study of human T cells and chemical hapten exposure. One entry per CDR3 protein results from TCRdb running MiXCR on the RACE reads. The data hold about 70,000 distinct CDR3 sequences, with roughly 8.5% observed a single time. Specified time point: patch test 2, 6 weeks after DPC sensitization. As for treatment: therapeutic diphenylcyclopropenone sensitization with weekly scalp DPC. The sequencing used whole blood, collected in connection with sensitization to the hapten diphenylcyclopropenone (DPC). The receptors derive from a woman in her forties or fifties with alopecia areata. Some clones in this sample may be carry-over from other donors' samples.

The rearrangement joins TRBV12-3 or TRBV12-4 to TRBJ2-7; 8 bases match TRBD1. The CDR3 totals 14 residues. V lost 1 base to trimming and J lost 5 bases; unmatched junction nucleotides: 4. CDR3 sequence (DNA): TGTGCCAGCAGTTTAGGGCAGGGGGCCCACGAGCAGTACTTC. Protein: CASSLGQGAHEQYF.

This clonotype came up a few times. J is TRBJ2-1 and V is TRBV20-1; 11 positions match TRBD2. Trimming cost V 5 bases and J 3 bases; bases outside gene matches: 6. Germline CDR1 is DFQATT and CDR2 is SNEGSKA (reference sequence). The CDR3 runs 15 residues. In DNA form, the CDR3 reads TGCAGTGCTTCAGGGACTAGCGGCGACTACAATGAGCAGTTCTTC. Translation: CSASGTSGDYNEQFF.

The chain combines TRBV4-1 with TRBJ2-7; weak D call: TRBD1 (6 bases). Germline CDR1 MGHRA, CDR2 YSYEKL. This CDR3 contains 14 residues. Trimming pared 1 base from V and 2 bases from J, leaving 9 bases between. The CDR3: CASSQVTGPYEQYF. The CDR3 DNA follows: TGCGCCAGCAGCCAAGTGACAGGCCCCTACGAGCAGTACTTC.

The chain joins TRBV7-2 to TRBJ2-3; D is perhaps TRBD2 (6 bases). The germline gives CDR1 SGHTA, CDR2 FQGNSA. Trimming cost V 1 base and J 2 bases, with 16 bases left between them. The CDR3 loop spans 17 amino acids. Written as DNA, the CDR3 is TGTGCCAGCAGCTTAGTCCCTTACGGGAGTTACACAGATACGCAGTATTTT. It is translated as CASSLVPYGSYTDTQYF.

This clonotype occurred a few times. J is TRBJ2-1 and V is TRBV7-3, with 8 bases matching TRBD2. V trimming: 0 bases; J trimming: 4 bases; junction bases outside the gene matches: 2. Per the germline V gene, CDR1 is SGHTA and CDR2 is FQGTGA. CDR3 size: 15 residues. CDR3 DNA: TGTGCCAGCAGCTTAACCGCGGGGGGTTACAATGAGCAGTTCTTC. Encoded protein: CASSLTAGGYNEQFF. Complete variable domain (other parts from reference TRBV7-3 and TRBJ2-1): GAGVSQTPSNKVTEKGKYVELRCDPISGHTALYWYRQSLGQGPEFLIYFQGTGAADDSGLPNDRFFAVRPEGSVSTLKIQRTERGDSAVYLCASSLTAGGYNEQFFGPGTRLTVL.

In DNA form, the CDR3 reads TGTGCCAGCAGTTTCTTAGCGGGGGGAGATACGCAGTATTTT. Residues: CASSFLAGGDTQYF. The chain employs TRBV12-3 or TRBV12-4 and TRBJ2-3; 10 nucleotides line up with TRBD2. CDR3 length equals 14 residues. Trimming removed 3 bases from V and 5 bases from J; junction bases left unmatched: 2.

The rearrangement uses TRBV9 and TRBJ2-5, with D perhaps TRBD2 (6 bases). The germline V gene encodes CDR1 SGDLS and CDR2 YYNGEE. Trimming took off 4 bases at V and 4 bases at J, with 20 bases between the two ends. This CDR3 is built from 16 residues. Written as DNA, the CDR3 is TGTGCCAGCAGCCCAGGCGGGGTAAGAGTTGGAGAGACCCAGTACTTC. Protein: CASSPGGVRVGETQYF. Variable domain in full (rest from reference TRBV9 and TRBJ2-5): DSGVTQTPKHLITATGQRVTLRCSPRSGDLSVYWYQQSLDQGLQFLIQYYNGEERAKGNILERFSAQQFPDLHSELNLSSLELGDSALYFCASSPGGVRVGETQYFGPGTRLLVL.

There are a few counts of this clonotype. The CDR3 coding sequence is TGTGCCAGCAGCTCTAGGGGAGGCGGGTTCCCCCAAGAGACCCAGTACTTC. Its translation: CASSSRGGGFPQETQYF. V and J are TRBV7-2 and TRBJ2-5; tentatively, D is TRBD2 (6 bases). Deletions cut 4 bases from V and 1 base from J, with 19 bases between. Germline V gives CDR1 SGHTA, CDR2 FQGNSA. The length of the CDR3 is 17 residues.

Only a few counts were recorded for this clonotype. The chain is built from TRBV2 and TRBJ2-1; 15 bases align to TRBD2. The J segment lost 0 bases and the V segment lost 7 bases, leaving 10 bases of the junction unmatched. This CDR3 is 19 amino acids long. In germline, CDR1 is SNHLY, CDR2 FYNNEI. CDR3: CASTAGLAGGPYSYNEQFF. The CDR3 region has the DNA TGTGCCAGCACCGCGGGACTAGCGGGAGGTCCTTACTCCTACAATGAGCAGTTCTTC.

Ten or more counts support this clonotype. The chain couples TRBV5-1 to TRBJ2-6; D remains unclear. Trimming shortened V by 8 bases and J by 0 bases, and 9 bases separated the two germline ends. In germline, CDR1 is SGHRS, CDR2 YFSETQ. The CDR3 runs 14 residues. CDR3 nucleotide sequence: TGCGCCAGTGATACAGACTCTGGGGCCAACGTCCTGACTTTC. It specifies CASDTDSGANVLTF.

This clonotype was found a few times. The chain carries TRBV7-2 and TRBJ1-6; 7 bases fit TRBD1. Trimming cost V 1 base and J 10 bases; bases outside gene matches: 13. The CDR3 length is 17 residues. Germline V gene data show CDR1 as SGHTA and CDR2 as FQGNSA. The CDR3 DNA reads as TGTGCCAGCAGCTTAGGCCGAAGGGCGGCAGGGGGATCACCCCTCCACTTT. This codes for CASSLGRRAAGGSPLHF.

The V gene is TRBV6-2 or TRBV6-3, the J gene TRBJ2-1; 11 bases match TRBD2. This CDR3 spans 18 amino acids. Germline CDR1 reads MNHEY; CDR2 reads SVGEGT. Unmatched junction bases numbered 12, after V lost 4 bases and J lost 4 bases. The CDR3 is CASSLVAGGPPFYNEQFF. CDR3 DNA: TGTGCCAGCAGTTTGGTAGCGGGAGGGCCCCCGTTTTACAATGAGCAGTTCTTC.

The chain has TRBV29-1 and TRBJ2-2; tentatively, D is TRBD1 (6 bases). The CDR3 loop spans 12 amino acids. Trimming pared 7 bases from V and 5 bases from J, leaving 11 bases between. Germline loops: CDR1 SQVTM, CDR2 ANQGSEA. CDR3 sequence (DNA): TGCAGCGGCATACAGGGAACCGGGGAGCTGTTTTTT. It yields the protein CSGIQGTGELFF.

The table lists this clonotype with a few counts. The chain has TRBV4-2 and TRBJ1-6; D is possibly TRBD1 (6 bases). Per germline, CDR1 LGHNA and CDR2 YNFKEQ. The CDR3 consists of 14 residues. Trimming pared 7 bases from V and 9 bases from J, leaving 16 bases between. DNA of the CDR3: TGTGCCAGCACCCCCCAGGGGCGGTCTTCACCCCTCCACTTT. Its translation is CASTPQGRSSPLHF.

This clonotype turned up a few times. V and J are TRBV7-6 and TRBJ1-1; D is undetermined. CDR3 length: 14 residues. Trimming removed 4 bases at V and 1 base at J, with 10 bases between. The germline V gene has CDR1 SGHVS and CDR2 FNYEAQ. This CDR3 reads CASSSLEGNTEAFF. CDR3 DNA: TGTGCCAGCAGCTCCCTTGAGGGGAACACTGAAGCTTTCTTT.

This clonotype was observed a handful of times. The chain combines TRBV20-1 with TRBJ2-1; TRBD2 matches 9 bases. The J segment lost 4 bases and the V segment lost 0 bases, leaving 1 base of the junction unmatched. Looked up from germline, CDR1 is DFQATT and CDR2 is SNEGSKA (reference sequence). The CDR3 spans 14 residues. The CDR3 spells CSARDLAGYNEQFF. CDR3 nucleotide sequence: TGCAGTGCTAGAGATCTAGCGGGGTACAATGAGCAGTTCTTC.

This clonotype was seen a handful of times. The rearrangement uses TRBV12-3 or TRBV12-4 and TRBJ1-1; 9 bases line up with TRBD1. The CDR3 has 13 amino acids. V was pared by 6 bases and J by 4 bases, with 3 bases of the junction left unmatched. The CDR3 DNA sequence: TGTGCCAGCAGAATGACAGGGGGCACTGAAGCTTTCTTT. The encoded protein is CASRMTGGTEAFF.

The count of this clonotype is one. A much larger clone is a single base away; this may be a read error. J is TRBJ2-3 and V is TRBV12-3 or TRBV12-4, with D tentatively TRBD1 (8 bases). Trimming pared 3 bases from V and 0 bases from J, leaving 13 bases between. CDR3 length: 16 residues. CDR3 bases: TGTGCCAGCAGTTTTGGACAGGGAGGGAGCACAGATACGCAGTATTTT. The encoded protein is CASSFGQGGSTDTQYF.

This clonotype showed up many times. V and J are TRBV7-9 and TRBJ1-5; no firm D call. The V end was cut by 4 bases, the J end by 9 bases, with 16 bases between. CDR1 and CDR2 (germline): SEHNR, FQNEAQ (reference sequence). The CDR3 spans 14 residues. The DNA of the CDR3 is TGTGCCAGCAGCTCACCACGAGGCAGCGCGCCCCAGCATTTT. This gives the protein CASSSPRGSAPQHF.

Regarding this clonotype: One end of the junction is discordant with germline, which a read error may explain. This chain connects TRBV7-2 to TRBJ2-4; 10 bases map to TRBD1. The length of the CDR3 is 15 residues. Germline V gene data show CDR1 as SGHTA and CDR2 as FQGNSA. The CDR3 spells CASSLAPRDRGMEDF. CDR3 sequence (DNA): TGTGCCAGCAGCTTAGCCCCGCGGGACAGGGGTATGGAGGACTTC.

This clonotype was observed a few times. V is TRBV7-9 and J is TRBJ2-7; D tentatively reads TRBD1 or TRBD2 (5 bases each). The V end lost 5 bases, the J end lost 1 base, and 21 bases lay between the germline ends. Per the germline V gene, CDR1 is SEHNR and CDR2 is FQNEAQ (reference sequence). The CDR3 contains 17 residues. The CDR3 loop reads CASSRNSAGTASYEQYF. The DNA of the CDR3 is TGTGCCAGCAGCCGCAACTCTGCCGGGACGGCATCCTACGAGCAGTACTTC.

This sequence joins TRBV4-2 and TRBJ2-1; 12 bases match TRBD2. J gave up 8 bases and V 4 bases, and 12 bases lay outside the gene matches. Germline loops: CDR1 LGHNA, CDR2 YNFKEQ. The CDR3 extends over 17 amino acids. The CDR3, as DNA: TGTGCCAGCAGCCCAACGGGGGCTAGCGGGAGGGAGCATGAGCAGTTCTTC. Translated, it gives CASSPTGASGREHEQFF.

The rearrangement joins TRBV28 to TRBJ2-6; TRBD1 might be the D (5 bases). V lost 2 bases and J lost 2, with 10 bases in between. This CDR3 is built from 16 residues. Per germline, CDR1 MDHEN and CDR2 SYDVKM. CDR3 bases: TGTGCCAGCAGTTTACCTGGGGCTCCTGGGGCCAACGTCCTGACTTTC. Its protein product is CASSLPGAPGANVLTF.